Each of the 8 T cell receptor beta chains below was sequenced from the same sample in a study of OX40 agonist ivuxolimab in advanced cancers. The protocol was immunoSEQ multiplex PCR, while the TCRdb copy is restricted to in-frame clones and leaves out a portion. Of 50,000 to 65,000 clones detected, 87% appear once; the ten largest clones hold around 0.76%. Sequenced material: CD4+ or CD8+ T cells sorted from blood, taken in a trial of the OX40 agonist ivuxolimab. The receptors were sampled from an adult with an advanced solid tumor such as melanoma, head and neck, liver or kidney cancer.

This clone was seen only a few times. The chain couples TRBV5-4 to TRBJ1-3; the match to TRBD1 covers 8 bases. Germline V gene lookup returns CDR1 SGHNT and CDR2 YYREEE (reference sequence). This CDR3 spans 15 amino acids. The J segment lost 2 bases and the V segment lost 2 bases, leaving 3 bases of the junction unmatched. The CDR3 reads CASSLQGVTGNTIYF. The CDR3 nucleotides are TGTGCCAGCAGCTTACAGGGGGTGACTGGAAACACCATATATTTT. The complete variable domain, with remaining parts taken from reference TRBV5-4 and TRBJ1-3, reads ETGVTQSPTHLIKTRGQQVTLRCSSQSGHNTVSWYQQALGQGPQFIFQYYREEENGRGNFPPRFSGLQFPNYSSELNVNALELDDSALYLCASSLQGVTGNTIYFGEGSWLTVV.

The chain recombines TRBV9 with TRBJ2-7; TRBD1 matches 8 bases. Germline CDR1 is SGDLS and CDR2 is YYNGEE. There are 14 residues in the CDR3. J was trimmed by 1 base and V by 4 bases; bases with no gene match: 4. For the CDR3, the DNA is TGTGCCAGCAGCAGGCAGGGGGCATCCTACGAGCAGTACTTC. It is translated as CASSRQGASYEQYF.

The chain employs TRBV28 and TRBJ1-2; the D gene is possibly TRBD1 (5 bases). This CDR3 comprises 13 residues. Looked up from germline, CDR1 is MDHEN and CDR2 is SYDVKM. V was cut by 7 bases and J by 8 bases, with 17 bases left in between. CDR3 residues: CASIGTAPSGYTF. The DNA for the CDR3 is TGTGCCAGCATCGGGACGGCACCCTCGGGCTACACCTTC.

The rearrangement uses TRBV4-2 and TRBJ2-7; 9 nucleotides agree with TRBD1. Germline loops: CDR1 LGHNA, CDR2 YNFKEQ. The CDR3 is 14 amino acids. The V and J ends lost 4 bases and 4 bases, in that order; junction bases with no gene match: 5. In DNA, the CDR3 is TGTGCCAGCAGCCCTCGGGACAGGGCATACGAGCAGTACTTC. Amino acids: CASSPRDRAYEQYF.

The chain is built from TRBV5-8 and TRBJ1-5; D remains unclear. Germline V gene sequence: CDR1 SGHTS, CDR2 YDEGEE. V was clipped by 0 bases and J by 2 bases, with 9 bases between them. This CDR3 has 15 residues. CDR3 sequence: CASSLGRVGNQPQHF. The CDR3 DNA is TGTGCCAGCAGCTTGGGGAGGGTTGGCAATCAGCCCCAGCATTTT.

The chain combines TRBV12-5 with TRBJ2-3; tentatively, D is TRBD2 (5 bases). From germline, CDR1 is LGHNT and CDR2 FRNRAP. This CDR3 comprises 13 residues. V lost 5 bases, J lost 7 bases, and 13 bases lay in between. CDR3 sequence (DNA): TGTGCTAGTGGTATCTCGAGGGAGAATACGCAGTATTTT. Its translation: CASGISRENTQYF.

The V and J genes are TRBV5-1 and TRBJ1-3, with 7 bases matching TRBD1. The length of the CDR3 is 16 residues. Germline CDR1 reads SGHRS; CDR2 reads YFSETQ. Trimming cost V 3 bases and J 0 bases; bases outside gene matches: 6. This CDR3 reads CASSSGGLSSGNTIYF. The CDR3 nucleotides are TGCGCCAGCAGCTCAGGGGGTCTGAGCTCTGGAAACACCATATATTTT.

The chain links TRBV2 to TRBJ2-7, with TRBD1 matching over 9 bases. V shed 6 bases, J shed 0 bases, and the junction held 6 bases outside the gene matches. The germline gives CDR1 SNHLY, CDR2 FYNNEI. CDR3 size: 15 residues. The CDR3 loop is CASRTGQGSSYEQYF. The CDR3, as DNA: TGTGCCAGCAGAACTGGACAGGGGAGCTCCTACGAGCAGTACTTC.